This note documents a single T cell receptor beta chain sequence. Its cognate antigen has yet to be identified. No much larger clone exists at a distance of one base, and base qualities are not known. The source of the sample is a study of shared T cell receptors in the human thymus (dated by TCRdb to the early 2020s). Notes on the research overall: The study investigated the way shared, self-reactive T-cell receptor alpha chains are produced in the human thymus.

Receptors were amplified or captured by the immunoSEQ multiplex PCR assay. Here the immuneACCESS table is served through TCRdb, limited to in-frame sequences with V and J called. Missing clones are a known gap in these copies; in checked studies unresolved V genes cover under half, and the rest lacks a known reason. For this sample there are hundreds of thousands of clones; approximately 80% appear just once. 0.013% of the sample is held by the ten biggest clonotypes. The germline V gene yields MGHDK for CDR1 and SYGVNS for CDR2. Trimming removed 5 bases from V and 4 bases from J, leaving 23 bases between the germline ends. The CDR3 contains 17 residues, cysteine and phenylalanine counted. Solely the CDR3 DNA is kept, with 51 bases framed from the first base. The same data also went into a second study, on human thymus T cells. In that second paper, the authors write: In Finland, the donors were immunologically healthy infants who were having open corrective cardiac surgery for congenital heart defects. Thymus tissue was collected as surgical resects that were removed during corrective cardiac surgery. V and J gene segment usage appeared biased in both thymic and peripheral blood repertoires. The related research reported highly overlapping thymic TCR repertoires among unrelated individuals. The study characterized TCR alpha and beta repertoires from under 10 infant thymus samples and a few related peripheral blood samples. The infant donors were roughly 7 to 244 days old, and the cohort included six males and a couple of females. Thymocytes were released mechanically from tissue and stored at -70 °C as pellets of about 9.5-32 million cells. A QIAsymphony instrument was used to extract genomic DNA from the frozen cell pellets. The immunoSEQ multiplex PCR assay was used to amplify the TCRB and TCRAD loci from a standardized amount of quality-controlled genomic DNA. The amplicons covered the V(D)J region and were long enough to include the CDR3 and to identify the V and J genes. Amplicon sequencing was performed on an Illumina platform through the commercial immunoSEQ service. Primer bias and sequencing errors were corrected as previously described, and TCRAD and TCRB definitions were based on the IMGT database. Repertoires were analysed with immunoSEQ Analyzer 3.0 and VDJTools, covering basic statistics, V/J segment usage, diversity estimates, rarefaction and pairwise overlap. Chao1, ChaoE, Efron-Thisted, Shannon and inverse Simpson indices were used to estimate diversity, which was also estimated on datasets down-sampled to the smallest sample. Repertoire overlap used strict matching of CDR3 nucleotide sequence, V gene and J gene, with Jaccard-based multidimensional scaling clustering. Thymus samples yielded on average approximately 840,000 unique TCRB clonotypes, compared with 80,000 to 85,000 from blood samples.

The source of this sequence is a boy under three years old with a congenital heart defect. Donor details come from another sample of the same person, matched by shared clones. This sequence uses TRBV25-1 and TRBJ1-1; the D gene remains uncertain. The sequenced sample was thymocytes. CDR3 loop: CASSPRVRKVVGTEAFF. Read as DNA, the sequence is TGTGCCAGCAGTCCACGAGTGAGGAAAGTGGTGGGCACTGAAGCTTTCTTT.